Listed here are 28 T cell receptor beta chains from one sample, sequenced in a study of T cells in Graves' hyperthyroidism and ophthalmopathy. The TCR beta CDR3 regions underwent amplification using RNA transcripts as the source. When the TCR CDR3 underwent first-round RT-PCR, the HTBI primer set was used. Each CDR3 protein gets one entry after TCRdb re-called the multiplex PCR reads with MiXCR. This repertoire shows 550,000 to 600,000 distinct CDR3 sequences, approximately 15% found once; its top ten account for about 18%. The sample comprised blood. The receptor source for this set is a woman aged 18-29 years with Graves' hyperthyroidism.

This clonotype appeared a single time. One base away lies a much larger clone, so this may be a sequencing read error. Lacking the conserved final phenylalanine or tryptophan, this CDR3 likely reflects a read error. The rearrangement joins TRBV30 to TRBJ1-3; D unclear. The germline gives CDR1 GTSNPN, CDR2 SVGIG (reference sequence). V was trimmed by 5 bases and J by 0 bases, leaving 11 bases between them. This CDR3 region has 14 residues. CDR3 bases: TGTGCCTGGGACTCAATACACTCTGGAAACACCATATATCTT. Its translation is CAWDSIHSGNTIYL.

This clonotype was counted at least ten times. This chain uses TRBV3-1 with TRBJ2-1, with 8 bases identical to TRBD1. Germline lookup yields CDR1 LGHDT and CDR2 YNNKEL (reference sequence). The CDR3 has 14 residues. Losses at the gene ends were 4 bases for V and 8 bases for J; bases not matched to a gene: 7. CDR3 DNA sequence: TGTGCCAGCAGCCGGACAGGGCGGGCCCATGAGCAGTTCTTC. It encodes CASSRTGRAHEQFF.

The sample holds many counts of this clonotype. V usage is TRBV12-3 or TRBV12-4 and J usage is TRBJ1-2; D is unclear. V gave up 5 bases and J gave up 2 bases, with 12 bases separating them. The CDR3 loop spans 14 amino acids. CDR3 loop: CASSATAGNYGYTF. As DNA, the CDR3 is TGTGCCAGCAGTGCCACGGCGGGCAACTATGGCTACACCTTC.

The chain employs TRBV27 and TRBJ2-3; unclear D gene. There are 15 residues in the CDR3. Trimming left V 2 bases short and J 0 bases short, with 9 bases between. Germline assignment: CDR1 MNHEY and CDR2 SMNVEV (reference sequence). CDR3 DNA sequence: TGTGCCAGCAGTTTAATGTGGAGTAGCACAGATACGCAGTATTTT. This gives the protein CASSLMWSSTDTQYF.

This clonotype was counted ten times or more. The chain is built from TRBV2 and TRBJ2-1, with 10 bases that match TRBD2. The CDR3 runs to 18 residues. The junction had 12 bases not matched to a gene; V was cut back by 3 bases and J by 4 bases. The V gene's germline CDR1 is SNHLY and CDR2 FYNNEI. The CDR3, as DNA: TGTGCCAGCAGTGAGATGGTATCGGGACTAGCGAGGTACAATGAGCAGTTCTTC. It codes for CASSEMVSGLARYNEQFF.

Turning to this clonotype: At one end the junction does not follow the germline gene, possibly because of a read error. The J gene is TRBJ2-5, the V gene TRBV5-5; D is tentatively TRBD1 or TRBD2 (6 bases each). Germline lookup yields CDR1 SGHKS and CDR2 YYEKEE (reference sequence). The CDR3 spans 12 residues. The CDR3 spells CASSSPRGPSHF. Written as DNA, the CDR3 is TGTGCCAGCAGCTCACCCCGGGGGCCCTCGCACTTC.

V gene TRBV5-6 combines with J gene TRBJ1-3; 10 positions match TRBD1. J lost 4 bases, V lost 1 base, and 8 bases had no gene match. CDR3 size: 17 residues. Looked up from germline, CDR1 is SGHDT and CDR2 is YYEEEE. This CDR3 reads CASSLLTGGAGGNTIYF. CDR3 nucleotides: TGTGCCAGCAGCTTGCTGACAGGGGGCGCTGGGGGAAACACCATATATTTT.

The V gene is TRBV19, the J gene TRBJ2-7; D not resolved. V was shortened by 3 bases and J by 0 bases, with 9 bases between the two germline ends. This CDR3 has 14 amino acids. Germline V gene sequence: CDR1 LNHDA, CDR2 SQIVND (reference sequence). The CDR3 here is CASSIVPSSYEQYF. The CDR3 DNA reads TGTGCCAGTAGTATTGTGCCTAGCTCCTACGAGCAGTACTTC.

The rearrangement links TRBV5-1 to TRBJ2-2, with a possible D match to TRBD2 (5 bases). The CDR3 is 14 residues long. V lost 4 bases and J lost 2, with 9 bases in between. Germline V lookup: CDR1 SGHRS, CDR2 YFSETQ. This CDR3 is CASSEGLNTGELFF. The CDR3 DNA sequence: TGCGCCAGCAGCGAGGGCCTCAACACCGGGGAGCTGTTTTTT. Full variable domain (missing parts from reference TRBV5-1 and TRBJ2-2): KAGVTQTPRYLIKTRGQQVTLSCSPISGHRSVSWYQQTPGQGLQFLFEYFSETQRNKGNFPGRFSGRQFSNSRSEMNVSTLELGDSALYLCASSEGLNTGELFFGEGSRLTVL.

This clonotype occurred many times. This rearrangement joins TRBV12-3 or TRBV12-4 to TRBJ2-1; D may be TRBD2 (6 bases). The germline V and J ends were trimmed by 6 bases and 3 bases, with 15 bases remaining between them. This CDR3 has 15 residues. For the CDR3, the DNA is TGTGCCAGCAGGCCCCACCTAGCGCTCTACAATGAGCAGTTCTTC. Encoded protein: CASRPHLALYNEQFF.

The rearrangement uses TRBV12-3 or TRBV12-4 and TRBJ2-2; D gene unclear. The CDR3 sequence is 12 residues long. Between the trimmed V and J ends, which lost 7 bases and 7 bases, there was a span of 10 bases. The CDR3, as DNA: TGTGCCAGCACCAAGCAATTCGGGGAGCTGTTTTTT. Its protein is CASTKQFGELFF.

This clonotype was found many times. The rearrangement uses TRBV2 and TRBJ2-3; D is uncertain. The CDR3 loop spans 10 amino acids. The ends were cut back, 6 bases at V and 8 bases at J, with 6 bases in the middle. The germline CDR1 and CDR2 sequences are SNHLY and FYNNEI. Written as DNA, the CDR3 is TGTGCCAGCAGGTATACTACGCAGTATTTT. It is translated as CASRYTTQYF.

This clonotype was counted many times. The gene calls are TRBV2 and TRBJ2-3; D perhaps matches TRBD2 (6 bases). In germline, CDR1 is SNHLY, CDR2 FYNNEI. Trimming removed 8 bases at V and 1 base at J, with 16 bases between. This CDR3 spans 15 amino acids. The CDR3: CASLWSWGGTDTQYF. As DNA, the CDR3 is TGTGCCAGCCTCTGGTCGTGGGGGGGCACAGATACGCAGTATTTT.

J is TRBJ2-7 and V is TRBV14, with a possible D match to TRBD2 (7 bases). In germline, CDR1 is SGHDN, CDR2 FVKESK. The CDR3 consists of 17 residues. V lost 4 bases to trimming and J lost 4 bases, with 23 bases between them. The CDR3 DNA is TGTGCCAGCAGCCCGGTCCGGGGGGCGTCCAGGACTTACGAGCAGTACTTC. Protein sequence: CASSPVRGASRTYEQYF.

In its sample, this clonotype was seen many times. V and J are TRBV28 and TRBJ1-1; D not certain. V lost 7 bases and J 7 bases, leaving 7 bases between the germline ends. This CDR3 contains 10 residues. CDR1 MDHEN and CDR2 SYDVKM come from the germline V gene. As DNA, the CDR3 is TGTGCCAGCAAATGGCATGAAGCTTTCTTT. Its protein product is CASKWHEAFF.

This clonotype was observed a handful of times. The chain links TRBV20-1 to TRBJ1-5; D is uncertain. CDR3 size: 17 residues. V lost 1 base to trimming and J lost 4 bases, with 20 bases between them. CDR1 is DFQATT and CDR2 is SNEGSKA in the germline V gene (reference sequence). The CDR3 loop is CSARGTVRREGNQPQHF. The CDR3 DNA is TGCAGTGCTAGAGGAACAGTGAGGAGGGAAGGGAATCAGCCCCAGCATTTT.

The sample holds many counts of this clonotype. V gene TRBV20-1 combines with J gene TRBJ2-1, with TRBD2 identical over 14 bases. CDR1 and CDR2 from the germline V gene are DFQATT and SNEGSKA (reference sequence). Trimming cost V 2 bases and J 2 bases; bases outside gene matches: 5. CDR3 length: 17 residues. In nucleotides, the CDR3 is TGCAGTGCTAGATCACTGGGACTAGCGGGAGCCTACAATGAGCAGTTCTTC. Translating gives CSARSLGLAGAYNEQFF.

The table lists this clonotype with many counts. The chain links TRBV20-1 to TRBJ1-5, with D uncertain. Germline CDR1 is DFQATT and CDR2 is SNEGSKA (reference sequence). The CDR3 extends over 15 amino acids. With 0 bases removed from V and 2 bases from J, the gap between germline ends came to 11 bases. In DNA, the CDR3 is TGCAGTGCTAGAGATTATGGGGAGGGCAATCAGCCCCAGCATTTT. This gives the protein CSARDYGEGNQPQHF.

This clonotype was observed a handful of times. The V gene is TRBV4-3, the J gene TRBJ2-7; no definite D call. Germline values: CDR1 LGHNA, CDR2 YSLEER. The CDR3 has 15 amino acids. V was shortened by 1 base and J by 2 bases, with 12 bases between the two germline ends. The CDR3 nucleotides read TGCGCCAGCAGCCAAGTATCTGGATCAACCTACGAGCAGTACTTC. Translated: CASSQVSGSTYEQYF.

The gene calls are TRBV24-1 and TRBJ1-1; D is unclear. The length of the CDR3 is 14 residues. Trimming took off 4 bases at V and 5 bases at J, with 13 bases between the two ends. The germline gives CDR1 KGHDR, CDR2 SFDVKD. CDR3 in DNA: TGTGCCACCAGTGACCCGGCGGTGAGGACTGAAGCTTTCTTT. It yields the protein CATSDPAVRTEAFF.

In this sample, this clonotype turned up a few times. The CDR3 sequence: CASSLDTVPYGYTF. The CDR3 DNA reads TGCGCCAGCAGCTTGGATACTGTGCCCTATGGCTACACCTTC. V gene TRBV5-1 combines with J gene TRBJ1-2, with D unclear. Trimming removed 0 bases at V and 4 bases at J, with 10 bases between. The CDR3 is 14 amino acids. CDR1 and CDR2 from the germline V gene are SGHRS and YFSETQ.

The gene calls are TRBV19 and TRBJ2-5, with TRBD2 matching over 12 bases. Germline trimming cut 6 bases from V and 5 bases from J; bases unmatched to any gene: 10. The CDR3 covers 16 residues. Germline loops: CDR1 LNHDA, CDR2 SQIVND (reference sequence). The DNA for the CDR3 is TGTGCCAGTAGCCCCCTAGCGGGGGGGCCGCGCGAGACCCAGTACTTC. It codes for CASSPLAGGPRETQYF. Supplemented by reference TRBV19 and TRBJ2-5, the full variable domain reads DGGITQSPKYLFRKEGQNVTLSCEQNLNHDAMYWYRQDPGQGLRLIYYSQIVNDFQKGDIAEGYSVSREKKESFPLTVTSAQKNPTAFYLCASSPLAGGPRETQYFGPGTRLLVL.

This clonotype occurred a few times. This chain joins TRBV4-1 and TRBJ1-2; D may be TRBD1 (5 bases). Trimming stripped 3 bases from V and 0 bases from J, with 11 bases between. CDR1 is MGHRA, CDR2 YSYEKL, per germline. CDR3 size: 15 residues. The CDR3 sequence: CASSQGQGANYGYTF. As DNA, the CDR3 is TGCGCCAGCAGCCAGGGTCAGGGAGCTAACTATGGCTACACCTTC.

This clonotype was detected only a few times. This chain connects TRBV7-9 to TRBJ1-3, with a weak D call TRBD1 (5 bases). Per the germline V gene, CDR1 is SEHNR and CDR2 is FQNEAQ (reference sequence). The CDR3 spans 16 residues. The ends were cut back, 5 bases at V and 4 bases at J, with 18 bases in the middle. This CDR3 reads CASSPNLGPPGNTIYF. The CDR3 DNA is TGTGCCAGCAGCCCCAATTTGGGGCCCCCGGGAAACACCATATATTTT.

CDR3 coding DNA: TGTGCCAGCAGTTACTCCGGAAAGGGGGCATTTTATAGCAATCAGCCCCAGCATTTT. Protein product: CASSYSGKGAFYSNQPQHF. The genes are TRBV6-2 or TRBV6-3 and TRBJ1-5; 7 bases match TRBD1. Germline values: CDR1 MNHEY, CDR2 SVGEGT. CDR3 length: 19 amino acids. V trimming: 0 bases; J trimming: 0 bases; junction bases outside the gene matches: 11.

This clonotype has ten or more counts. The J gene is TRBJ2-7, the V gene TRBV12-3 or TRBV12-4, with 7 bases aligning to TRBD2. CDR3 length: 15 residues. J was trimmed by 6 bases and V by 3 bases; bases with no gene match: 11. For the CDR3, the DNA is TGTGCCAGCAGTTTTGAAGGACGGGGGGTAGGCGAGCAGTACTTC. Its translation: CASSFEGRGVGEQYF.

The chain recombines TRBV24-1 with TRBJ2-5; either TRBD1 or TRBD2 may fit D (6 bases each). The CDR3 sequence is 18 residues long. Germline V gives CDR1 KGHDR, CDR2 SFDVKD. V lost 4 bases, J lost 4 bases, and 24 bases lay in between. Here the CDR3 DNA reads TGTGCCACCAGTGACCCCTCGGGGCAAGGGGGACTTGGAGAGACCCAGTACTTC. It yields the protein CATSDPSGQGGLGETQYF.

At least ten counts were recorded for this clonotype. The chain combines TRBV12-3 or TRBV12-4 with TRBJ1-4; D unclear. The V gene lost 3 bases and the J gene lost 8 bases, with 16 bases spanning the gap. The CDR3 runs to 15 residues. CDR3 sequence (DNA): TGTGCCAGCAGTTTGTTTCGGGGTAAAGGAGAAAAACTGTTTTTT. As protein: CASSLFRGKGEKLFF.